This section outlines one T cell receptor beta chain sequence together with its context. Antigen: not known. The data were taken from a study of cytomegalovirus exposure and HLA in healthy donors. Separation from the approximately 720-subject first cohort characterized the approximately 120-subject validation cohort, to which the donors belonged. The study, taken as a whole, reports: Among TCR beta chains, those listed as cytomegalovirus-associated numbered under 200. Within the 120 or so validation repertoires, first-cohort TCR clusters tended to co-occur, according to a later analysis.

V gave up 8 bases and J gave up 6 bases; unmatched junction bases: 11. The length of the CDR3 is 16 residues. Germline CDR1 MDHEN, CDR2 SYDVKM. Data came from immunoSEQ multiplex PCR; TCRdb stores just in-frame clones and leaves some out. The data hold under 50,000 clones, with 90% to 95% observed a single time. The chain recombines TRBV28 with TRBJ2-1; 12 bases agree with TRBD2. This clonotype was sampled from a woman aged 18 to 35 in good health and CMV-seronegative. Sequencing was carried out using PBMCs. DNA of the CDR3: TGTGCCAGCGCAAAGACTAGCGGGAGTATCGGCAATGAGCAGTTCTTC. Translated: CASAKTSGSIGNEQFF. Supplemented by reference TRBV28 and TRBJ2-1, the full variable domain reads DVKVTQSSRYLVKRTGEKVFLECVQDMDHENMFWYRQDPGLGLRLIYFSYDVKMKEKGDIPEGYSVSREKKERFSLILESASTNQTSMYLCASAKTSGSIGNEQFFGPGTRLTVL.